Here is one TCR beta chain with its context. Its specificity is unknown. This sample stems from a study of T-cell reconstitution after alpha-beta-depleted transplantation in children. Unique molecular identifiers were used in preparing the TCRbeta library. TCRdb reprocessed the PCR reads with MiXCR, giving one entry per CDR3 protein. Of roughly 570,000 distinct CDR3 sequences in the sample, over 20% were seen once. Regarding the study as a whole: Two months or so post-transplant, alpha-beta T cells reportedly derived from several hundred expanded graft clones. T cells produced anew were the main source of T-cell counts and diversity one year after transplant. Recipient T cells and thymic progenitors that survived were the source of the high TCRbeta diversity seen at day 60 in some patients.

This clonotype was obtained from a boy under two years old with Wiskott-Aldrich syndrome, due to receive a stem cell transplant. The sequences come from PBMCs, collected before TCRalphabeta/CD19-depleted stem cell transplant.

CDR3 nucleotides: TGCGCCAGCAGACTAGCCCTAGCGGGAGGGTACGAGCAGTACTTC. Translated: CASRLALAGGYEQYF. J is TRBJ2-7 and V is TRBV5-1; 12 bases align to TRBD2. With V trimmed by 5 bases and J by 4 bases, 7 bases remained unmatched. The germline CDR1 and CDR2 sequences are SGHRS and YFSETQ. The CDR3 extends over 15 amino acids.